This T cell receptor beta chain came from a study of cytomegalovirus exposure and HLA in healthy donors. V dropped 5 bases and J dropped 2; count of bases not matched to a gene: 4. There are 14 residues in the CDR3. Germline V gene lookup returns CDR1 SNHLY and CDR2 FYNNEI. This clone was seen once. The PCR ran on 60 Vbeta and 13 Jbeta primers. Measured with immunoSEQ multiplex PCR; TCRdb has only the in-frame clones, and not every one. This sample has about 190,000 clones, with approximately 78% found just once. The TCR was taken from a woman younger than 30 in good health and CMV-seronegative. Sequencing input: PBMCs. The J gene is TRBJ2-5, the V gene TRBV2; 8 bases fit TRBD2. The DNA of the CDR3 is TGTGCCAGCAGTAGCGGGGGTAAACAAGAGACCCAGTACTTC. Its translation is CASSSGGKQETQYF.